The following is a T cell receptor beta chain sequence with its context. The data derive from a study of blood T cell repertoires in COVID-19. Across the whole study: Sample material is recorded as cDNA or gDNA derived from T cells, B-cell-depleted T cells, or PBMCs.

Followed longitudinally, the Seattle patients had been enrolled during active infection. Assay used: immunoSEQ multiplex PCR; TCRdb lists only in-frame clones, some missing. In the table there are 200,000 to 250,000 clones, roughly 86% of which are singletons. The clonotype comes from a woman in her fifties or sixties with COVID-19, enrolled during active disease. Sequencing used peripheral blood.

The CDR3 here is CASSPGQIRGYEQYV. CDR3 sequence (DNA): TGTGCCAGCTCACCGGGACAGATCAGGGGCTACGAGCAGTACGTC. The V gene is TRBV18, the J gene TRBJ2-7; 7 bases line up with TRBD1. This CDR3 has 15 amino acids. Germline CDR1 is KGHSH and CDR2 is LQKENI. Trimming took 3 bases from V and 3 from J; bases not matched to a gene: 8.